This T cell receptor beta chain comes out of a study of sequential checkpoint blockade in melanoma. Study-level information: Randomization was 1:1 between first-line nivolumab→ipilimumab and ipilimumab→nivolumab. After both sequences, patients received maintenance nivolumab.

Germline V gives CDR1 WNHNN, CDR2 SYGVQD (reference sequence). The CDR3 extends over 14 amino acids. V was clipped by 6 bases and J by 2 bases; unmatched bases: 4. The treatment was: randomized to nivolumab then ipilimumab (arm A) or the reverse (arm B). Sorted cells were live CD3+CD8+, lacking CD19 and CD56, from PBMCs. Sequenced by immunoSEQ multiplex PCR; TCRdb stores in-frame clones only, minus some. The profile covers around 12,000 clones, with around 73% appearing a single time and 10% taken by the ten largest. This clone came up a few times. The chain uses TRBV10-1 and TRBJ1-1; 9 positions agree with TRBD1. The sample was CD8+ T cells sorted from blood (inferred from file names), taken from a patient given nivolumab and ipilimumab in sequence. The receptor comes from a human donor with melanoma. CDR3 amino acids: CASRDRGPNTEAFF. The DNA for the CDR3 is TGCGCCAGCAGGGACAGGGGACCCAACACTGAAGCTTTCTTT.